The 19 T cell receptor beta chains given below trace back to one sample, sequenced in a study of cytomegalovirus exposure and HLA in healthy donors. The PCR made use of 60 Vbeta and 13 Jbeta primers. The repertoire was sequenced with immunoSEQ multiplex PCR; TCRdb's copy has only in-frame clones and lacks some. The sample carries around 180,000 clones, about 77% recorded once. Sequences were obtained from PBMCs. The receptor source for this set is a woman in her twenties or thirties in good health and CMV-seropositive.

The chain employs TRBV6-5 and TRBJ1-2; maybe TRBD1 (6 bases). V was pared by 7 bases and J by 1 base, with 16 bases between. The CDR3 extends over 15 amino acids. Per the germline V gene, CDR1 is MNHEY and CDR2 is SVGAGI. Here the CDR3 reads CASTQGQLINYGYTF. Here the CDR3 DNA reads TGTGCCAGCACTCAGGGGCAGCTGATTAACTATGGCTACACCTTC.

This clone is a singleton in its sample. The chain couples TRBV7-9 to TRBJ2-5; D perhaps matches TRBD2 (6 bases). The CDR3 covers 15 residues. V lost 5 bases and J lost 0, with 13 bases in between. Germline lookup yields CDR1 SEHNR and CDR2 FQNEAQ (reference sequence). The CDR3: CASSDERRDQETQYF. The CDR3 DNA reads as TGTGCCAGCAGCGACGAGAGGAGGGACCAAGAGACCCAGTACTTC.

This clone was observed a handful of times. This chain connects TRBV5-4 to TRBJ1-6; perhaps TRBD1 as D (5 bases). Per the germline V gene, CDR1 is SGHNT and CDR2 is YYREEE (reference sequence). V dropped 0 bases and J dropped 5 bases, with 9 bases sitting between them. CDR3 length equals 15 residues. This CDR3 is CASSLGLGDNSPLHF. CDR3 bases: TGTGCCAGCAGCTTGGGTTTAGGGGATAATTCACCCCTCCACTTT.

This clone came up a few times. The V call is TRBV7-9, the J call TRBJ1-3; weak D call: TRBD1 (5 bases). This CDR3 comprises 18 residues. The V end was cut by 3 bases, the J end by 0 bases, with 18 bases between. Germline CDR1 reads SEHNR; CDR2 reads FQNEAQ (reference sequence). The CDR3 reads CASSFGTGPPISGNTIYF. CDR3 coding DNA: TGTGCCAGCAGCTTTGGTACAGGACCCCCCATCTCTGGAAACACCATATATTTT. The variable domain in full, with the rest retrieved from reference TRBV7-9 and TRBJ1-3, is DTGVSQNPRHKITKRGQNVTFRCDPISEHNRLYWYRQTLGQGPEFLTYFQNEAQLEKSRLLSDRFSAERPKGSFSTLEIQRTEQGDSAMYLCASSFGTGPPISGNTIYFGEGSWLTVV.

This clone appeared once. This chain connects TRBV9 to TRBJ2-5, with a weak D call TRBD2 (6 bases). Trimming stripped 0 bases from V and 1 base from J, with 13 bases between. The CDR3 sequence is 16 residues long. Germline V gene lookup returns CDR1 SGDLS and CDR2 YYNGEE. The CDR3 loop is CASSVALDSGQETQYF. In nucleotides, the CDR3 is TGTGCCAGCAGCGTAGCCCTAGATAGCGGCCAAGAGACCCAGTACTTC.

The J gene is TRBJ2-2, the V gene TRBV27; a possible D gene is TRBD1 (5 bases). The CDR3 consists of 15 residues. The germline V gene has CDR1 MNHEY and CDR2 SMNVEV (reference sequence). Trimming cost V 5 bases and J 8 bases, with 18 bases left between them. The CDR3 loop reads CASSITTAPRGELFF. The CDR3, as DNA: TGTGCCAGCAGTATAACGACAGCTCCGAGGGGGGAGCTGTTTTTT.

The chain combines TRBV6-1 with TRBJ1-2; 7 nucleotides match TRBD1. The CDR3 is 15 amino acids. The V and J ends lost 2 bases and 2 bases, in that order; junction bases with no gene match: 5. CDR1 and CDR2 (germline): MNHNS, SASEGT. The CDR3 sequence: CASSESTGINYGYTF. CDR3 coding DNA: TGTGCCAGCAGTGAATCGACAGGGATCAACTATGGCTACACCTTC.

The chain employs TRBV6-5 and TRBJ1-1; 9 positions agree with TRBD1. Germline CDR1 MNHEY, CDR2 SVGAGI. This CDR3 spans 12 amino acids. V shed 4 bases and J 10 bases; nucleotides not matched to a gene: 4. The CDR3 protein is CASSFRTGAAFF. For the CDR3, the DNA is TGTGCCAGCAGTTTCCGGACAGGGGCAGCTTTCTTT.

The chain carries TRBV11-3 and TRBJ2-1, with 8 positions matching TRBD1. This CDR3 region has 15 residues. Germline trimming cut 5 bases from V and 2 bases from J; bases unmatched to any gene: 5. Germline CDR1 SGHNT, CDR2 YENEEA. The CDR3 nucleotides read TGTGCCAGCAGCCCGACAGGGGAGCCCTACAATGAGCAGTTCTTC. Translation: CASSPTGEPYNEQFF. Full variable domain (rest looked up from reference TRBV11-3 and TRBJ2-1): EAGVVQSPRYKIIEKKQPVAFWCNPISGHNTLYWYLQNLGQGPELLIRYENEEAVDDSQLPKDRFSAERLKGVDSTLKIQPAELGDSAVYLCASSPTGEPYNEQFFGPGTRLTVL.

The chain joins TRBV1 to TRBJ1-5. TRBV1 is a pseudogene. The CDR3 spans 14 residues. The CDR3 sequence is CTSKSGSYNQPQHF. The CDR3, as DNA: TGCACCAGCAAGTCCGGGAGCTACAATCAGCCCCAGCATTTT.

This chain links TRBV9 with TRBJ2-5, with 7 bases lining up with TRBD1. V lost 4 bases, J lost 3 bases, and 6 bases stayed unmatched. The CDR3 is 14 amino acids. Germline values: CDR1 SGDLS, CDR2 YYNGEE. The chain's CDR3 is CASSTGTDKETQYF. In DNA, the CDR3 is TGTGCCAGCAGCACGGGGACAGATAAAGAGACCCAGTACTTC.

This clone was seen only once. The chain employs TRBV19 and TRBJ2-1, with 8 nucleotides matching TRBD2. CDR1 is LNHDA and CDR2 is SQIVND in the germline V gene (reference sequence). J lost 8 bases, V lost 6 bases, and 6 bases had no gene match. This CDR3 contains 13 residues. The chain's CDR3 is CASSGGAVDEQFF. The CDR3 DNA follows: TGTGCCAGTAGCGGGGGGGCCGTGGATGAGCAGTTCTTC. The full variable domain, rest sourced from reference TRBV19 and TRBJ2-1, is DGGITQSPKYLFRKEGQNVTLSCEQNLNHDAMYWYRQDPGQGLRLIYYSQIVNDFQKGDIAEGYSVSREKKESFPLTVTSAQKNPTAFYLCASSGGAVDEQFFGPGTRLTVL.

The chain carries TRBV6-4 and TRBJ1-1, with a tentative D call TRBD1 (5 bases). Germline V gene data show CDR1 as MRHNA and CDR2 as SNTAGT. The CDR3 consists of 13 residues. V lost 1 base, J lost 12 bases, and 15 bases lay in between. Here the CDR3 reads CASSDWMTAQTFF. Here the CDR3 DNA reads TGTGCCAGCAGTGACTGGATGACAGCCCAGACTTTCTTT.

The chain joins TRBV7-8 to TRBJ2-3; D gene unclear. Germline V gene data show CDR1 as SGHVS and CDR2 as FQNEAQ. V was shortened by 5 bases and J by 2 bases, with 5 bases between the two germline ends. This CDR3 has 12 residues. In nucleotides, the CDR3 is TGTGCCAGCAGCCCCTCCACAGATACGCAGTATTTT. Encoded protein: CASSPSTDTQYF. The full variable domain, rest sourced from reference TRBV7-8 and TRBJ2-3, is GAGVSQSPRYKVAKRGQDVALRCDPISGHVSLFWYQQALGQGPEFLTYFQNEAQLDKSGLPSDRFFAERPEGSVSTLKIQRTQQEDSAVYLCASSPSTDTQYFGPGTRLTVL.

The chain carries TRBV6-5 and TRBJ2-1, with D tentatively TRBD1 (5 bases). In germline, CDR1 is MNHEY, CDR2 SVGAGI. Trimming shortened V by 2 bases and J by 8 bases, and 19 bases separated the two germline ends. The CDR3 has 16 residues. CDR3 protein: CASSYLKYKRGHEQFF. Written as DNA, the CDR3 is TGTGCCAGCAGTTACCTCAAGTACAAAAGGGGTCATGAGCAGTTCTTC.

The genes are TRBV27 and TRBJ2-7, with D maybe TRBD2 (7 bases). Germline V lookup: CDR1 MNHEY, CDR2 SMNVEV (reference sequence). The CDR3 sequence is 16 residues long. Trimming took 4 bases from V and 2 from J, leaving 18 bases between them. For the CDR3, the DNA is TGTGCCAGCAGTTCCCGGGGGGCAGGGAGGGCCTACGAGCAGTACTTC. This translates into CASSSRGAGRAYEQYF.

This chain joins TRBV6-1 and TRBJ2-1; 12 nucleotides line up with TRBD2. The V segment lost 2 bases and the J segment 13 bases; nucleotides outside the gene matches: 18. Germline-derived CDR1 and CDR2 are MNHNS and SASEGT. The CDR3 spans 18 residues. This CDR3 is CASSESGSWASGRAIQFF. Here the CDR3 DNA reads TGTGCCAGCAGTGAATCAGGGTCGTGGGCTAGCGGGAGGGCCATTCAGTTCTTC.

The V call is TRBV4-3, the J call TRBJ2-1; the D is unclear. The CDR3 extends over 15 amino acids. Trimming took off 0 bases at V and 3 bases at J, with 9 bases between the two ends. In germline, CDR1 is LGHNA, CDR2 YSLEER. The CDR3 protein is CASSQDIGVYNEQFF. The CDR3 coding sequence is TGCGCCAGCAGCCAAGACATTGGAGTCTACAATGAGCAGTTCTTC.

This rearrangement joins TRBV7-9 to TRBJ2-7; D is unresolved. This CDR3 has 14 amino acids. Germline values: CDR1 SEHNR, CDR2 FQNEAQ (reference sequence). The V and J ends lost 1 base and 2 bases respectively, with 9 bases between them. The CDR3 region has the DNA TGTGCCAGCAGCTTAGACGGCACTACCTACGAGCAGTACTTC. Translation: CASSLDGTTYEQYF.